Sequencing of this T cell receptor beta chain was carried out in a study of blood T cell repertoires in COVID-19 (dated by TCRdb to between 2020 and 2021). For context, the study as a whole: Samples covering the acute and convalescent phases of COVID-19 were provided by collaborators in the United States, Italy and Spain. The material from the prospective study consisted of cDNA or gDNA derived from T cells, B-cell-depleted T cells, or PBMCs. Subjects who had been exposed to COVID-19, were actively infected with it, or had recovered from it provided the deeply sampled blood TCRbeta repertoires that made up the dataset. The repertoires were made available in a free public database intended to serve as a resource for research on the immune response to SARS-CoV-2. Samples were obtained from the ongoing ImmuneRACE study (first 160 participants) and from some 1,200 subjects provided by 6 global collaborators. Nearly every sample came with metadata listing a de-identified subject ID, COVID-19 status, age in years and sex. Where available, HLA class I and class II types were taken from metadata supplied by the sample provider and were not determined by assay-based typing. The investigation overall reported the following: The quantity of clinical and demographic metadata differed by source and by participant and was supplied without curation.

Turning to this clone: Its recognized antigen is unknown. No much larger clone exists at a distance of one base, and base qualities are not known.

The collaborating institutions used their own protocols to collect whole blood in K2EDTA tubes. For TCRbeta analysis, collaborators shipped samples as frozen whole blood, isolated PBMCs, or DNA extracted from either of those sample types. For CDR1 and CDR2, the germline V gene (reference sequence) lists LGHDT and YNNKEL. Measured from the cysteine to the phenylalanine, the CDR3 is 18 residues long. Only the CDR3 region is kept as DNA, spanning 54 bases read in frame from base 1. A distance of 22 bases separates the germline ends of V and J, which lose 3 bases and 2 bases respectively. TCRbeta CDR3 regions were amplified from genomic DNA using the immunoSEQ Assay, a bias-controlled multiplex PCR. As for how the authors treated the data: The number of nucleated cells in each sample was estimated by amplification of reference gene primers within the assay. To quantify the absolute abundance of each unique TCRbeta CDR3 rearrangement, sequence reads were collapsed and filtered. Productive Simpson clonality was computed per sample as the square root of Simpson's diversity index over productive rearrangements. TCRdb holds this immuneACCESS table with in-frame rearrangements only. Some clones are missing; in checked studies, unresolved V genes explain under half, and the rest has no known cause. The DNA was the basis for D and trimming; V, J and clone size are from that table. A total of roughly 93,000 clones appear in this sample, around 89% of them only once. Approximately 8.9% of the sample is held by the ten biggest clonotypes.

The sequencing sample was made of peripheral blood. The receptor chain draws on TRBV3-1 (or the pseudogene TRBV3-2) and TRBJ1-1; a confident D gene designation cannot be given. The sequence came from a man aged 45 to 65 with acute or convalescent COVID-19. The DNA reads TGTGCCAGCAGCCAGATTTCCCGGGTCTTCAACCGTAACACTGAAGCTTTCTTT. Translated, this is CASSQISRVFNRNTEAFF.